Each of the 4 T cell receptor beta chains below was sequenced from the same sample in a study of T cells after yellow fever vaccination. TCRdb fed the 5' RACE reads into MiXCR, producing one record per CDR3 protein. The repertoire holds fewer than 350,000 distinct CDR3 sequences, with roughly 3.5% as singletons. This sample comprised PBMCs, obtained on the day of the yellow fever booster vaccination. All receptors come from a man younger than 30 who received the YFV17D yellow fever vaccine.

This clonotype was seen more than once but under ten times. The chain carries TRBV6-5 and TRBJ2-1; perhaps TRBD1 as D (6 bases). This CDR3 region has 15 residues. Trimming took off 2 bases at V and 1 base at J, with 9 bases between the two ends. Germline V gene sequence: CDR1 MNHEY, CDR2 SVGAGI. CDR3 coding DNA: TGTGCCAGCAGTTACGTGAGGGGGTCCTACAATGAGCAGTTCTTC. Translation gives CASSYVRGSYNEQFF.

This clonotype was observed at least ten times. The chain uses TRBV4-1 and TRBJ2-3, with TRBD2 matching over 7 bases. The CDR3 consists of 15 residues. Germline V gene data show CDR1 as MGHRA and CDR2 as YSYEKL. V was pared by 0 bases and J by 6 bases, with 6 bases of the junction left unmatched. The CDR3 bases are TGCGCCAGCAGCCAAGAATTGACTAGCCAGGATACGCAGTATTTT. This codes for CASSQELTSQDTQYF.

In its sample, this clonotype was seen a few times. V and J are TRBV7-9 and TRBJ1-5; D gene ambiguous. Germline assignment: CDR1 SEHNR and CDR2 FQNEAQ (reference sequence). V shed 2 bases and J shed 3 bases, with 8 bases lying between them. This CDR3 is built from 14 residues. The CDR3 nucleotides read TGTGCCAGCAGCTTAACTGTACCCAATCAGCCCCAGCATTTT. Amino acid sequence: CASSLTVPNQPQHF.

This clonotype came up a few times. V is TRBV12-3 or TRBV12-4 and J is TRBJ2-1; TRBD2 might be the D (5 bases). The V gene lost 5 bases and the J gene lost 7 bases, with 12 bases spanning the gap. The CDR3 has 13 amino acids. The CDR3 region is CASSADGVNEQFF. The CDR3 region has the DNA TGTGCCAGCAGTGCGGACGGGGTTAATGAGCAGTTCTTC.